What follows are 10 T cell receptor beta chains derived from one specimen sequenced in a study of T cells after yellow fever vaccination. MiXCR was run by TCRdb on the 5' RACE reads, yielding one entry per CDR3 protein. The sample has some 390,000 distinct CDR3 sequences, roughly a sixth seen once. The sample here was PBMCs, taken before the yellow fever booster vaccination. The source is a man aged 18 to 30 who received the YFV17D yellow fever vaccine.

There are many counts of this clonotype. V is TRBV18 and J is TRBJ2-5; 9 bases fit TRBD2. The ends lost 3 bases at V and 2 bases at J; junction bases unmatched: 4. Germline values: CDR1 KGHSH, CDR2 LQKENI. The CDR3 spans 15 residues. In DNA form, the CDR3 reads TGTGCCAGCTCACCTGCTAGCGGGATACAAGAGACCCAGTACTTC. Translation gives CASSPASGIQETQYF.

V is TRBV2 and J is TRBJ1-5; the match to TRBD1 covers 7 bases. V dropped 7 bases and J dropped 3; count of bases not matched to a gene: 6. CDR1 and CDR2 (germline): SNHLY, FYNNEI. The CDR3 consists of 14 residues. CDR3 DNA: TGTGCCAGCAAGGGTGGGACAGTCAATCAGCCCCAGCATTTT. Its protein product is CASKGGTVNQPQHF.

This clonotype has a handful of counts. V and J are TRBV4-2 and TRBJ2-3, with D possibly TRBD2 on 6 matching bases. Trimming left V 8 bases short and J 4 bases short, with 10 bases between. From germline, CDR1 is LGHNA and CDR2 YNFKEQ. This CDR3 region has 12 residues. Written as DNA, the CDR3 is TGTGCCAGCCGATCTAGCGCAGATACGCAGTATTTT. Amino acids: CASRSSADTQYF.

This clonotype occurred a few times. The chain employs TRBV7-2 and TRBJ2-4, with D unclear. Trimming took off 4 bases at V and 5 bases at J, with 6 bases between the two ends. Germline values: CDR1 SGHTA, CDR2 FQGNSA. This CDR3 region has 12 residues. The DNA for the CDR3 is TGTGCCAGCAGCTCCGACCAAAACATTCAGTACTTC. Amino acids: CASSSDQNIQYF.

V gene TRBV7-2 combines with J gene TRBJ2-5; tentative D call: TRBD2 (6 bases). This CDR3 has 16 residues. V was shortened by 5 bases and J by 4 bases, with 20 bases between the two germline ends. Germline V gene lookup returns CDR1 SGHTA and CDR2 FQGNSA. CDR3 DNA: TGTGCCAGCAGCCGCCTCAGGCTAGCGATAGGAGAGACCCAGTACTTC. It translates to CASSRLRLAIGETQYF.

This rearrangement joins TRBV6-5 to TRBJ2-3; D is perhaps TRBD2 (7 bases). The V and J ends lost 7 bases and 4 bases respectively, with 18 bases between them. Germline CDR1 is MNHEY and CDR2 is SVGAGI. CDR3 size: 15 residues. The CDR3 loop is CASNPSGGEADTQYF. CDR3 DNA sequence: TGTGCCAGCAACCCCTCGGGGGGCGAGGCAGATACGCAGTATTTT.

This clonotype was recorded at least ten times. The J gene is TRBJ1-2, the V gene TRBV10-2, with 9 nucleotides matching TRBD1. With V trimmed by 3 bases and J by 6 bases, 2 bases remained unmatched. Germline CDR1 and CDR2: WSHSY and SAAADI. The CDR3 sequence is 13 residues long. The CDR3 DNA is TGCGCCAGCAGTGATACAGGGGGCAATGGCTACACCTTC. This encodes CASSDTGGNGYTF.

This clonotype came up a few times. The V and J genes are TRBV20-1 and TRBJ2-7; D might be TRBD2 (6 bases). The CDR3 spans 12 residues. The V end lost 3 bases, the J end lost 4 bases, and 10 bases lay between the germline ends. Per the germline V gene, CDR1 is DFQATT and CDR2 is SNEGSKA (reference sequence). CDR3 sequence reads: CSARGRGYEQYF. The CDR3, as DNA: TGCAGTGCTAGGGGCCGGGGGTACGAGCAGTACTTC.

This clonotype turned up a few times. The chain carries TRBV7-3 and TRBJ2-3, with TRBD1 identical over 9 bases. Losses at the gene ends were 5 bases for V and 12 bases for J; bases not matched to a gene: 9. The CDR3 length is 13 residues. Germline CDR1 reads SGHTA; CDR2 reads FQGTGA. Here the CDR3 reads CASSPSDRGRQYF. CDR3 bases: TGTGCCAGCAGCCCCTCGGACAGGGGTCGCCAGTATTTT.

This chain connects TRBV7-9 to TRBJ2-7, with D maybe TRBD2 (6 bases). The V end lost 5 bases, the J end lost 6 bases, and 14 bases lay between the germline ends. This CDR3 comprises 13 residues. Germline loops: CDR1 SEHNR, CDR2 FQNEAQ (reference sequence). The CDR3 reads CASSAPGVGEQYF. For the CDR3, the DNA is TGTGCCAGCAGCGCCCCGGGGGTCGGCGAGCAGTACTTC.